This is a list of T cell receptor beta chains from one sample in a study of blood T cell repertoires in COVID-19. Only in-frame clones appear in the TCRdb table, and some are missing; sequencing was by immunoSEQ multiplex PCR. The sample has 400,000 or so clones, around 84% seen once. The source material was peripheral blood. The receptor set was obtained from a human donor in a cohort sampled during active COVID-19. CDR3s include the opening cysteine and the closing phenylalanine or tryptophan. Each record gives: J gene, V gene, CDR3 protein.

TRBJ1-5	TRBV19	CASSMQAGQPQHF
TRBJ2-1	TRBV9	CASSVSGAGEQFF
TRBJ1-5	TRBV28	CASSPTSQGEGQPQHF
TRBJ1-2	TRBV6-1	CASSEEQTYGYTF
TRBJ2-1	TRBV6-5	CASSRSYNEQFF
TRBJ2-2	TRBV4-2	CASSQGGTANTGELFF
TRBJ2-2	TRBV3-1/TRBV3-2	CASSFFAGELFF
TRBJ2-5	TRBV28	CASSLSGTFGKTQYF
TRBJ1-2	TRBV3-1/TRBV3-2	CASSQGQLNGYTF
TRBJ2-1	TRBV5-1	CASSPGTGAYNEQFF